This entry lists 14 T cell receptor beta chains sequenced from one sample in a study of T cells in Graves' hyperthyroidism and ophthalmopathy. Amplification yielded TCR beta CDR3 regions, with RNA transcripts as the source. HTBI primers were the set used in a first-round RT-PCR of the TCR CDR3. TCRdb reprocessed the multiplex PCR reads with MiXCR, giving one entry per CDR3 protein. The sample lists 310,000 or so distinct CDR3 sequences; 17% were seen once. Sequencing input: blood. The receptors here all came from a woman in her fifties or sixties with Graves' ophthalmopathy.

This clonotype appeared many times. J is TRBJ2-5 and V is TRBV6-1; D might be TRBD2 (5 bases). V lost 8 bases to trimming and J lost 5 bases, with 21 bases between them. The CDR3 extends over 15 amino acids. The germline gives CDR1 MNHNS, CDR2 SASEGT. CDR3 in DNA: TGTGCCAGCTCCCTGGCGGGTCTCACGAGGGAGACCCAGTACTTC. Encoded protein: CASSLAGLTRETQYF.

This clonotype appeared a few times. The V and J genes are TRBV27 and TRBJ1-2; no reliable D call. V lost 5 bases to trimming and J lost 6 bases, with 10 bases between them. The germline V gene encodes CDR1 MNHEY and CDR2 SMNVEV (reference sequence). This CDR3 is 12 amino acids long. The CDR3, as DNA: TGTGCCAGCAGTGGATCGTGGAATGGCTACACCTTC. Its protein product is CASSGSWNGYTF.

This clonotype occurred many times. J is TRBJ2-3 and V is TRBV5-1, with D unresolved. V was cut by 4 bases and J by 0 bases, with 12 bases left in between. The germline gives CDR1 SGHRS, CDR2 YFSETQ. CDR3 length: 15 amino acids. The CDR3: CASSRSPDSTDTQYF. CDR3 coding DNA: TGCGCCAGCAGCCGGAGCCCGGATAGCACAGATACGCAGTATTTT.

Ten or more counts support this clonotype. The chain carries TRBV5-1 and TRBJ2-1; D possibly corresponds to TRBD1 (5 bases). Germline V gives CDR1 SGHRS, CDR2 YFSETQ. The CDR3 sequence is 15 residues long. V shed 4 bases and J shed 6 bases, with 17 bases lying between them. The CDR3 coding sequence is TGCGCCAGCAGCGTACAGGTTCCCAATGGCAATGAGCAGTTCTTC. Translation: CASSVQVPNGNEQFF.

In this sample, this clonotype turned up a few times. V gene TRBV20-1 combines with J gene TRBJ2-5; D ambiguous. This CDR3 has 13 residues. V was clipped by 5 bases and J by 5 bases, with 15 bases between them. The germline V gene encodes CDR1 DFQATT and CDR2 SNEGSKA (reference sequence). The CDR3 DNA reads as TGCAGTGCTCGCGGACCGCTCGGGGAGACCCAGTACTTC. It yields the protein CSARGPLGETQYF.

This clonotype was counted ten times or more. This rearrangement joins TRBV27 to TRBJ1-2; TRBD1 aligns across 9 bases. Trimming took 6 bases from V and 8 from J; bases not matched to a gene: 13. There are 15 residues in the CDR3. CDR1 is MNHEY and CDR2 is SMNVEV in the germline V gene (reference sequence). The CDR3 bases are TGTGCCAGCAGCTCAGCGGACAGGGGAGCAGTCGGCTACACCTTC. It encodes CASSSADRGAVGYTF.

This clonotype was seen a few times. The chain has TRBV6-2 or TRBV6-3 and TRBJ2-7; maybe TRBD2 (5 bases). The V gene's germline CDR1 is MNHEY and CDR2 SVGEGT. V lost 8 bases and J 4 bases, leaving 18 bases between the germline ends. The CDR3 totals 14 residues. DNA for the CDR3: TGTGCCAGCTGTGTAGGACTGCCTGCGTACGAGCAGTACTTC. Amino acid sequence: CASCVGLPAYEQYF.

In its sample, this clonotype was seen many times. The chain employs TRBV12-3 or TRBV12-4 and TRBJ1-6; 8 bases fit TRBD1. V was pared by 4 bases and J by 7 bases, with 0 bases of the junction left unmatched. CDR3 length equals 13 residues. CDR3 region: CASSSGGNSPLHF. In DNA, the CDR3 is TGTGCCAGCAGTTCAGGGGGCAATTCACCCCTCCACTTT.

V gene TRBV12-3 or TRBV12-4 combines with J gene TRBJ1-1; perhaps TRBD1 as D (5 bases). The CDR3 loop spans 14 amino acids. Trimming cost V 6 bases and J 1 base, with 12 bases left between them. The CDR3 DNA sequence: TGTGCCAGCAGGTCGGGACGGGGGAACACTGAAGCTTTCTTT. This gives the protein CASRSGRGNTEAFF.

This chain's CDR3 is CASSFIAGSYTGELFF. CDR3 coding DNA: TGCGCCAGCAGCTTTATAGCCGGCAGCTACACCGGGGAGCTGTTTTTT. The chain combines TRBV5-1 with TRBJ2-2; D call uncertain. The germline gives CDR1 SGHRS, CDR2 YFSETQ. The germline V and J ends were trimmed by 2 bases and 3 bases, with 14 bases remaining between them. CDR3 length: 16 residues. The entire variable domain, with the rest obtained from reference TRBV5-1 and TRBJ2-2, is as follows: KAGVTQTPRYLIKTRGQQVTLSCSPISGHRSVSWYQQTPGQGLQFLFEYFSETQRNKGNFPGRFSGRQFSNSRSEMNVSTLELGDSALYLCASSFIAGSYTGELFFGEGSRLTVL.

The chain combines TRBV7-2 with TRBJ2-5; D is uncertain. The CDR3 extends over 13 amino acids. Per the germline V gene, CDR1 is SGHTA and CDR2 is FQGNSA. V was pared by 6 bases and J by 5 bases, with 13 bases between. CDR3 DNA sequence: TGTGCCAGCAGTGTCGATCAGGCGGAGACCCAGTACTTC. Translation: CASSVDQAETQYF.

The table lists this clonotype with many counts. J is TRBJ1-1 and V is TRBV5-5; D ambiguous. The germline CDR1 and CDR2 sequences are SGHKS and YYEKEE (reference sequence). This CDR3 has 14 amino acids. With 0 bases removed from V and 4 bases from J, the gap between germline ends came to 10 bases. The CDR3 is CASSLVGRSTEAFF. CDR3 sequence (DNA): TGTGCCAGCAGCTTGGTTGGAAGAAGCACTGAAGCTTTCTTT.

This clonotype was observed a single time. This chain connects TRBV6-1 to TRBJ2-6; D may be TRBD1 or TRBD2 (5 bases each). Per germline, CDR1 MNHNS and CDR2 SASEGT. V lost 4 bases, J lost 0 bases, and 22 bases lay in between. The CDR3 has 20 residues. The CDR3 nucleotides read TGTGCCAGCAGTGTTAGGGACCAGAGGATTAATTTCTCTGGGGCCAACGTCCTGACTTTC. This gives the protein CASSVRDQRINFSGANVLTF.

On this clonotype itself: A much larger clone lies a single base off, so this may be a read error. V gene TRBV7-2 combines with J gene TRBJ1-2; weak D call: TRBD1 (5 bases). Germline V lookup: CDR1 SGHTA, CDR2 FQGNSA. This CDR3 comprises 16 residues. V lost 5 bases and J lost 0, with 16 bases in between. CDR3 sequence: CASSPLVGHANYGYTF. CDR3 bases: TGTGCCAGCAGCCCGCTTGTCGGACATGCTAACTATGGCTACACCTTC.